A selection of T cell receptor beta chains follows, all from one sample in a study of cytomegalovirus exposure and HLA in healthy donors. Profiled with immunoSEQ multiplex PCR; TCRdb holds only in-frame clones, not every one. Of under 200,000 clones detected, approximately 80% appear once; the ten largest clones hold less than 2%. The specimen was PBMCs. The receptors stem from a woman aged 18-35 years in good health and CMV-seronegative. CDR3s include the opening cysteine and the closing phenylalanine or tryptophan. The D gene is left open where the match is weak.

v_call,d_call,j_call,cdr3_aa
TRBV19,TRBD1,TRBJ1-5,CASSFRGNNQPQHF
TRBV5-5,-,TRBJ1-6,CASTPPGNHNSPLHF
TRBV18,TRBD1,TRBJ1-1,CASSRDRLNTEAFF
TRBV7-6,TRBD1,TRBJ1-6,CASSLGQGGSPLHF
TRBV7-2,-,TRBJ1-2,CASSSVQGYGYTF
TRBV29-1,-,TRBJ2-1,CSVGGGTYNEQFF
TRBV28,-,TRBJ2-3,CASTPNGWRGADTQYF
TRBV19,TRBD1,TRBJ1-4,CASSHRTGTANEKLFF
TRBV5-6,-,TRBJ1-2,CASSLGSVRAYGYTF
TRBV4-2,-,TRBJ1-4,CASSQGTTSEKLFF
TRBV19,TRBD2,TRBJ2-3,CASSIDLWAGVSDTQYF
TRBV7-3,TRBD2,TRBJ2-5,CASSYRGGGETQYF
TRBV6-4,-,TRBJ2-3,CASSDVADTDTQYF
TRBV28,-,TRBJ1-2,CASSIEPYGYTF
TRBV7-9,-,TRBJ2-1,CASSDSLSSYNEQFF
TRBV5-4,TRBD2,TRBJ2-1,CASSPSGDYNEQFF
TRBV28,TRBD2,TRBJ2-2,CASSSTSTSTRTGELFF
TRBV5-1,TRBD2,TRBJ2-2,CASSFGGTDTGELFF
TRBV19,-,TRBJ1-3,CASSRANSGNTIYF
TRBV5-6,TRBD2,TRBJ2-3,CASSLVVGGPSDTQYF
TRBV15,TRBD1,TRBJ1-1,CATSRGTGNTEAFF
TRBV9,TRBD2,TRBJ2-1,CASSVDIGRAEFF
TRBV30,-,TRBJ1-5,CAWSLNSNQPQHF
TRBV29-1,-,TRBJ2-5,CSVELGHHGETQYF
TRBV19,TRBD1,TRBJ1-4,CASSQTGGVYEKLFF
TRBV5-1,-,TRBJ2-5,CASSFGTTQETQYF
TRBV29-1,-,-,CSSLDRNYEQYF
TRBV7-8,-,TRBJ2-3,CASSLTRLGATDTQYF
TRBV5-4,-,TRBJ2-5,CASSWGTNGEVTQYF
TRBV29-1,TRBD2,TRBJ2-3,CSRTRQASGGDTQYF
TRBV5-1,TRBD2,TRBJ2-7,CASSLGAGGYEQYF
TRBV6-5,-,TRBJ2-3,CASSYGRQGTDTQYF
TRBV27,-,TRBJ1-5,CASSTVNSNQPQHF
TRBV9,-,TRBJ2-1,CASSGDNSYNEQFF
TRBV18,TRBD1,TRBJ1-6,CASSWDSGQSPLHF
TRBV2,TRBD1,TRBJ2-7,CASSEAFGTVEQYF
TRBV5-1,-,TRBJ2-1,CASSLDSGSSYNEQFF
TRBV2,-,TRBJ2-7,CASSYSEQYF
TRBV6-5,-,TRBJ1-1,CASRSGLGAFF
TRBV9,TRBD1,TRBJ1-2,CASSPGDRSHGYTF
TRBV7-2,-,TRBJ2-2,CASSPVWGLNGELFF
TRBV5-1,TRBD2,TRBJ2-3,CASSLSGTMDTQYF